This entry lists 14 T cell receptor beta chains sequenced from one sample in a study of blood T cell repertoires in COVID-19. Clones were read by immunoSEQ multiplex PCR, and TCRdb kept only the in-frame ones, dropping some. This repertoire shows around 220,000 clones, around 84% found once; its top ten account for around 20%. Sequences were obtained from peripheral blood. These TCRs come from a young man with active or convalescent COVID-19.

The chain recombines TRBV7-2 with TRBJ2-2, with TRBD2 matching over 7 bases. V lost 10 bases and J lost 6; bases outside the gene matches: 11. CDR3 length equals 14 residues. Germline-derived CDR1 and CDR2 are SGHTA and FQGNSA. The CDR3 sequence is CAIQRGPLPGELFF. DNA of the CDR3: TGTGCCATCCAGCGGGGCCCCTTGCCCGGGGAGCTGTTTTTT.

The rearrangement joins TRBV11-2 to TRBJ2-7; TRBD1 matches at 7 bases. This CDR3 contains 13 residues. Losses at the gene ends were 8 bases for V and 3 bases for J; bases not matched to a gene: 7. Germline V gives CDR1 SGHAT, CDR2 FQNNGV. CDR3 amino acids: CASGTGQIYEQYF. CDR3 DNA: TGTGCCAGCGGCACGGGACAGATCTACGAGCAGTACTTC.

This clone was found once. This chain connects TRBV12-3 or TRBV12-4 to TRBJ1-2, with D possibly being TRBD1 (5 bases). The CDR3 extends over 13 amino acids. Trimming left V 6 bases short and J 4 bases short, with 12 bases between. The CDR3 loop is CASRAGTLYGYTF. CDR3 bases: TGTGCCAGCAGGGCCGGGACTCTCTATGGCTACACCTTC.

The chain links TRBV7-2 to TRBJ1-4; D may be TRBD1 (6 bases). V lost 1 base, J lost 10 bases, and 16 bases lay in between. Germline-derived CDR1 and CDR2 are SGHTA and FQGNSA. There are 15 residues in the CDR3. The CDR3, as DNA: TGTGCCAGCAGCTTAGACAGGGCAGGGGTAGTAAAACTGTTTTTT. This codes for CASSLDRAGVVKLFF.

The CDR3 region is CASSWAWGGPDTYEQYF. CDR3 coding DNA: TGCGCCAGCAGCTGGGCCTGGGGGGGGCCGGATACCTACGAGCAGTACTTC. The chain uses TRBV5-1 and TRBJ2-7; weak D call: TRBD2 (7 bases). The V end lost 3 bases, the J end lost 2 bases, and 21 bases lay between the germline ends. This CDR3 comprises 17 residues. Germline loops: CDR1 SGHRS, CDR2 YFSETQ.

As concerns this clone: A read error may explain this, as a much larger clone is one base away. This specimen includes other DNA sequences encoding the same CDR3. This chain links TRBV28 with TRBJ2-5, with 12 bases aligning to TRBD2. The CDR3 totals 15 residues. The trim removed 3 bases at V and 1 base at J, leaving 0 bases unmatched. Germline V gene lookup returns CDR1 MDHEN and CDR2 SYDVKM. CDR3 region: CASSLTSGGQETQYF. CDR3 DNA: TGTGCCAGCAGTTTGACTAGCGGGGGCCAAGAGACCCAGTACTTC.

The chain combines TRBV24-1 with TRBJ2-7; 8 positions match TRBD1. V was pared by 10 bases and J by 1 base, with 5 bases of the junction left unmatched. CDR3 length: 13 amino acids. The germline gives CDR1 KGHDR, CDR2 SFDVKD. The CDR3 region is CATGQADSYEQYF. CDR3 nucleotide sequence: TGTGCCACGGGACAGGCCGATTCCTACGAGCAGTACTTC.

V is TRBV19 and J is TRBJ1-5, with D tentatively TRBD1 (5 bases). This CDR3 region has 15 residues. Per germline, CDR1 LNHDA and CDR2 SQIVND (reference sequence). Between the trimmed V and J ends, which lost 5 bases and 5 bases, there was a span of 16 bases. The CDR3 bases are TGTGCCAGTAGTTGGACCCAAGCAGGGCATCAGCCCCAGCATTTT. This encodes CASSWTQAGHQPQHF.

V usage is TRBV6-2 or TRBV6-3 and J usage is TRBJ1-4; unclear D gene. The CDR3 has 15 residues. V dropped 1 base and J dropped 3 bases, with 9 bases sitting between them. Per germline, CDR1 MNHEY and CDR2 SVGEGT. CDR3 bases: TGTGCCAGCAGTTACTACGGAGCCTCTAATGAAAAACTGTTTTTT. Amino acid sequence: CASSYYGASNEKLFF.

This sequence joins TRBV9 and TRBJ2-3, with TRBD1 as a possible D gene (5 bases). The germline V gene encodes CDR1 SGDLS and CDR2 YYNGEE. V shed 1 base and J shed 3 bases, with 18 bases lying between them. The CDR3 consists of 17 residues. The CDR3 loop reads CASSVSPGRVETDTQYF. The CDR3 DNA sequence: TGTGCCAGCAGCGTAAGCCCCGGCAGGGTAGAGACAGATACGCAGTATTTT.

The chain joins TRBV30 to TRBJ1-3, with TRBD1 matching 7 bases. The CDR3 loop spans 14 amino acids. After removal of 3 bases from V and 8 bases from J, the junction contained 10 bases not matched to a gene. From germline, CDR1 is GTSNPN and CDR2 SVGIG (reference sequence). CDR3 loop: CAWRQDRAEDTIYF. As DNA, the CDR3 is TGTGCCTGGAGACAAGACAGGGCTGAAGACACCATATATTTT.

The V call is TRBV28, the J call TRBJ2-1, with 11 bases matching TRBD1. CDR1 and CDR2 (germline): MDHEN, SYDVKM. V lost 4 bases, J lost 9 bases, and 8 bases stayed unmatched. The CDR3 extends over 15 amino acids. The CDR3 protein is CASSSDRGLAFEQFF. For the CDR3, the DNA is TGTGCCAGCAGTTCGGACAGGGGGCTTGCTTTTGAGCAGTTCTTC.

This clone came up a few times. J is TRBJ2-5 and V is TRBV7-8; D is unclear. The CDR3 spans 13 residues. Trimming removed 5 bases at V and 4 bases at J, with 11 bases between. Germline CDR1 and CDR2: SGHVS and FQNEAQ. Here the CDR3 reads CASSPLVSETQYF. The CDR3 DNA follows: TGTGCCAGCAGCCCACTTGTGTCAGAGACCCAGTACTTC.

The rearrangement links TRBV9 to TRBJ2-1; D is ambiguous. Germline CDR1 reads SGDLS; CDR2 reads YYNGEE. This CDR3 region has 15 residues. V dropped 3 bases and J dropped 0 bases, with 10 bases sitting between them. Here the CDR3 DNA reads TGTGCCAGCAGCGATAGCCCCAGCTCCTACAATGAGCAGTTCTTC. Encoded protein: CASSDSPSSYNEQFF.